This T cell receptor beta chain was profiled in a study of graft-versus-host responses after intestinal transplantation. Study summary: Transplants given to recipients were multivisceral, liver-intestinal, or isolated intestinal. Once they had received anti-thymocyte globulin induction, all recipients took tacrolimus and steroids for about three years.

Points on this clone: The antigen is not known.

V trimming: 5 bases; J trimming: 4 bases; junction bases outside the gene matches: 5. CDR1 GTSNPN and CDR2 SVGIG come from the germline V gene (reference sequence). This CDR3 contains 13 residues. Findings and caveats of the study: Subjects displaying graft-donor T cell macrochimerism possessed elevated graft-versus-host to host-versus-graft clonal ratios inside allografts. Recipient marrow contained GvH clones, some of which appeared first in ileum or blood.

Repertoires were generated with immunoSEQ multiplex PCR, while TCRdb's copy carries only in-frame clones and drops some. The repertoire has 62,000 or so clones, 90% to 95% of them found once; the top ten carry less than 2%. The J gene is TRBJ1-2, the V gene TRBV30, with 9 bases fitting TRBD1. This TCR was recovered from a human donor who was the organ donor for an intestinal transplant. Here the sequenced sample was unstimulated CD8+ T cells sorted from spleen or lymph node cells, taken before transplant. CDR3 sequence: CAWLTGGPYGYTF. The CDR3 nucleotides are TGTGCCTGGCTCACAGGGGGCCCCTATGGCTACACCTTC.